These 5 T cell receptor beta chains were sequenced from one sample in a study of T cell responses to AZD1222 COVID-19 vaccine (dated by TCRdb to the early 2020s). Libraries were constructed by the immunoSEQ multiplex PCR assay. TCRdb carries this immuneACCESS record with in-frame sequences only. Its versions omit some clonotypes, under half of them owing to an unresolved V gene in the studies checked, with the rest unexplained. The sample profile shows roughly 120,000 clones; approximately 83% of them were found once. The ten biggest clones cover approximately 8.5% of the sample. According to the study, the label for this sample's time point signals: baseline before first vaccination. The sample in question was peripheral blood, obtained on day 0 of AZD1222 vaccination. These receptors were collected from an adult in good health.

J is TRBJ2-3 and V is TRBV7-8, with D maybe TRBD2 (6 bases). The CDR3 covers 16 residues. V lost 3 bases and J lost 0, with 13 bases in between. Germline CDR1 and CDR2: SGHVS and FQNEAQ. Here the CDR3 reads CASSFGTYPSTDTQYF. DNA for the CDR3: TGTGCCAGCAGCTTCGGGACTTACCCTAGCACAGATACGCAGTATTTT. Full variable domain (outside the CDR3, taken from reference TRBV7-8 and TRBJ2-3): GAGVSQSPRYKVAKRGQDVALRCDPISGHVSLFWYQQALGQGPEFLTYFQNEAQLDKSGLPSDRFFAERPEGSVSTLKIQRTQQEDSAVYLCASSFGTYPSTDTQYFGPGTRLTVL.

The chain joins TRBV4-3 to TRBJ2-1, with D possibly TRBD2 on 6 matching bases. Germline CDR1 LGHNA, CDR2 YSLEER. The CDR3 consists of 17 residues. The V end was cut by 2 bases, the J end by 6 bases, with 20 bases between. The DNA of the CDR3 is TGCGCCAGCAGCCAAAAGAGCACTAGCAGGGTGTTCAATGAGCAGTTCTTC. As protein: CASSQKSTSRVFNEQFF.

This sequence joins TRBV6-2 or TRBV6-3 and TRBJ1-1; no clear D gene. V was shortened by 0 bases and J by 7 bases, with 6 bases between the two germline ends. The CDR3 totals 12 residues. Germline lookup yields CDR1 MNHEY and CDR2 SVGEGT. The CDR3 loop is CASSYSNHEAFF. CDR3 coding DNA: TGTGCCAGCAGTTACTCGAACCATGAAGCTTTCTTT.

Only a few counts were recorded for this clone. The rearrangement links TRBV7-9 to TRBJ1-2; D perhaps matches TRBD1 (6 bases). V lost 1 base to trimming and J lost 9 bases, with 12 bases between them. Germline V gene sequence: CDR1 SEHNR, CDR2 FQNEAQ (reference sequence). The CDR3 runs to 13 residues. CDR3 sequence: CASSLVRDKSYTF. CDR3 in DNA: TGTGCCAGCAGCTTAGTTAGGGACAAAAGCTACACCTTC.

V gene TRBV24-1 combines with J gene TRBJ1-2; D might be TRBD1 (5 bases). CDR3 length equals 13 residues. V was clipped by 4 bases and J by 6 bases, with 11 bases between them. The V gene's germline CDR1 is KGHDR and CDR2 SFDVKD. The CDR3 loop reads CATSDRVTNGYTF. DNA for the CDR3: TGTGCCACCAGTGACAGGGTTACGAATGGCTACACCTTC.